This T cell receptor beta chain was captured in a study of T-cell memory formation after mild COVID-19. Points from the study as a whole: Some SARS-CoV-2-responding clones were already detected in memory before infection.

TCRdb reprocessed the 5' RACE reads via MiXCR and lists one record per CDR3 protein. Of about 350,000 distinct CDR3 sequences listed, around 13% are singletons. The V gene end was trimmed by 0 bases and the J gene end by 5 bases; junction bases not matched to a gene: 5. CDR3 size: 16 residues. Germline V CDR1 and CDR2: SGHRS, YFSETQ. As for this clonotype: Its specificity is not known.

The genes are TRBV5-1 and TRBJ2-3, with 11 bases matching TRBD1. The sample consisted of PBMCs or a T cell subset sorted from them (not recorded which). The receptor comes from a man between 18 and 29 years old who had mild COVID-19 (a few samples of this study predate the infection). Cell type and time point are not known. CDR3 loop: CASSLAGTGGGDTQYF. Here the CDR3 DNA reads TGCGCCAGCAGCTTGGCCGGGACAGGGGGAGGAGATACGCAGTATTTT. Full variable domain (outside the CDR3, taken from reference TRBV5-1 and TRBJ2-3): KAGVTQTPRYLIKTRGQQVTLSCSPISGHRSVSWYQQTPGQGLQFLFEYFSETQRNKGNFPGRFSGRQFSNSRSEMNVSTLELGDSALYLCASSLAGTGGGDTQYFGPGTRLTVL.